A selection of T cell receptor beta chains follows, all from one sample in a study of shared clonotypes between healthy human individuals. Measured with immunoSEQ multiplex PCR; TCRdb has only the in-frame clones, and not every one. The table has under 1,900,000 clones, 98% seen once. Material: naive CD4+ T cells sorted from blood. These receptors were collected from a man aged 25 to 40 in good health. The conserved cysteine and the conserved F or W are not part of the CDR3 here.

v_call	j_call	cdr3_aa
TRBV28	TRBJ1-5	ASSPTGGGYQPQH
TRBV5-3	TRBJ2-1	ARSLPLGDRESSYNEQF
TRBV28	TRBJ1-2	ASSFRGNYGYT
TRBV6-6	TRBJ2-7	ASRRLAHYEQY
TRBV4-1	TRBJ2-1	ASSLGTDFSYNEQF
TRBV7-6	TRBJ1-1	ASSLVGRAF
TRBV5-1	TRBJ2-2	ASSIGLRDGELF
TRBV30	TRBJ2-1	AWSVSLSAEQF
TRBV6-4	TRBJ2-1	ASSERESYNEQF
TRBV7-2	TRBJ2-2	ASSAGLALNTGELF
TRBV7-3	TRBJ2-3	ASSSHGATGDSTDTQY
TRBV15	TRBJ2-1	ATSRGSSPEPTGGHNEQF
TRBV5-1	TRBJ2-7	ASSLTDSQVSYEQY
TRBV5-1	TRBJ2-2	ASSLSPDRPSGELF
TRBV19	TRBJ1-5	ASSGSGPWSNQPQH
TRBV10-2	TRBJ1-5	ASSDRERNQPQH
TRBV19	TRBJ1-2	ASSRIMTESYGYT
TRBV7-9	TRBJ1-4	ASSLTPPKIQGANEKLF
TRBV18	TRBJ1-1	ASSPTDGNTEAF
TRBV14	TRBJ2-6	ASSPQGWRSGANVLT
TRBV5-4	TRBJ1-2	ASSRTRGYGYT
TRBV20-1	TRBJ2-1	SNKYNEQF
TRBV5-5	TRBJ2-1	ASSTLGLRNEQF
TRBV9	TRBJ2-7	ASSAYSSGSSYEQY
TRBV9	TRBJ2-2	ASSVHPAGAPNTGELF